Shown below are 22 T cell receptor beta chains from a single sample sequenced in a study of OX40 agonist ivuxolimab in advanced cancers. Measured with immunoSEQ multiplex PCR; TCRdb has only the in-frame clones, and not every one. This sample yields some 9,000 clones, of which around 89% are seen a single time; roughly 16% belongs to the top ten. The sample here was CD4+ or CD8+ T cells sorted from blood, taken in a trial of the OX40 agonist ivuxolimab. Source of these receptors: an adult with an advanced solid tumor such as melanoma, head and neck, liver or kidney cancer.

The J gene is TRBJ1-1, the V gene TRBV27; a weak D match, TRBD1 (6 bases). The CDR3 has 14 residues. Germline V gene data show CDR1 as MNHEY and CDR2 as SMNVEV (reference sequence). Deletions cut 5 bases from V and 2 bases from J, with 12 bases between. CDR3 sequence reads: CASSIPGHNTEAFF. CDR3 bases: TGTGCCAGCAGTATCCCGGGACATAACACTGAAGCTTTCTTT.

V gene TRBV7-9 combines with J gene TRBJ2-5; 9 bases align to TRBD2. The ends lost 2 bases at V and 2 bases at J; junction bases unmatched: 9. Germline V gives CDR1 SEHNR, CDR2 FQNEAQ (reference sequence). The CDR3 totals 17 residues. DNA for the CDR3: TGTGCCAGCAGCTTACCTCGGGCTAGCGGGGTGCAAGAGACCCAGTACTTC. Residues: CASSLPRASGVQETQYF.

This chain uses TRBV27 with TRBJ1-1; D is perhaps TRBD1 (6 bases). Trimming removed 6 bases from V and 3 bases from J, with 14 bases in between. Germline V CDR1 and CDR2: MNHEY, SMNVEV (reference sequence). This CDR3 region has 14 residues. The CDR3 DNA reads TGTGCCAGCAGCTTAGGGGGAGGTTACACTGAAGCTTTCTTT. This codes for CASSLGGGYTEAFF.

The chain combines TRBV10-3 with TRBJ2-1; weak D call: TRBD2 (5 bases). V shed 5 bases and J shed 8 bases, with 13 bases lying between them. Looked up from germline, CDR1 is ENHRY and CDR2 is SYGVKD. This CDR3 has 13 amino acids. The CDR3: CAISIGGWDEQFF. The CDR3 coding sequence is TGTGCCATCAGTATCGGAGGTTGGGATGAGCAGTTCTTC.

The V call is TRBV5-5, the J call TRBJ1-1; D is possibly TRBD1 (5 bases). CDR1 and CDR2 (germline): SGHKS, YYEKEE (reference sequence). V was cut by 4 bases and J by 3 bases, with 13 bases left in between. The CDR3 contains 14 residues. The CDR3 bases are TGTGCCAGCAGCCCTATACTAGGGGACACTGAAGCTTTCTTT. Translated, it gives CASSPILGDTEAFF.

This sequence joins TRBV10-3 and TRBJ1-2; D gene uncertain. CDR3 size: 14 residues. Trimming removed 4 bases from V and 3 bases from J, with 12 bases in between. Germline values: CDR1 ENHRY, CDR2 SYGVKD. CDR3 region: CAISADPGYYGYTF. DNA for the CDR3: TGTGCCATCAGTGCTGACCCGGGTTACTATGGCTACACCTTC.

The J gene is TRBJ2-2, the V gene TRBV6-1; D remains unclear. V was pared by 11 bases and J by 5 bases, with 12 bases between. CDR3 length: 12 amino acids. Germline loops: CDR1 MNHNS, CDR2 SASEGT. The CDR3 DNA sequence: TGTGCCTTGCGACCGTGGACCGGGGAGCTGTTTTTT. Its translation: CALRPWTGELFF.

The chain combines TRBV7-9 with TRBJ2-1, with 8 positions matching TRBD1. V dropped 5 bases and J dropped 8; count of bases not matched to a gene: 11. Germline V gene data show CDR1 as SEHNR and CDR2 as FQNEAQ (reference sequence). This CDR3 has 15 residues. The CDR3 is CASSQLDRGEYEQFF. CDR3 in DNA: TGTGCCAGCAGCCAGCTTGACAGGGGAGAGTATGAGCAGTTCTTC.

V gene TRBV10-1 combines with J gene TRBJ1-3; D not resolved. V lost 0 bases and J lost 4, with 4 bases in between. The CDR3 contains 13 residues. The germline V gene has CDR1 WNHNN and CDR2 SYGVQD (reference sequence). In DNA, the CDR3 is TGCGCCAGCAGTGAGTCTGGAGGAAACACCATATATTTT. Protein product: CASSESGGNTIYF.

The rearrangement links TRBV6-4 to TRBJ2-3, with D unclear. The CDR3 extends over 15 amino acids. Between the trimmed V and J ends, which lost 0 bases and 6 bases, there was a span of 13 bases. CDR1 is MRHNA, CDR2 SNTAGT, per germline. CDR3 region: CASSDSIGPPDTQYF. The CDR3 region has the DNA TGTGCCAGCAGTGACTCGATTGGCCCCCCCGATACGCAGTATTTT.

The chain uses TRBV6-1 and TRBJ2-3; D might be TRBD2 (6 bases). This CDR3 is built from 16 residues. Trimming left V 3 bases short and J 2 bases short, with 15 bases between. The germline V gene encodes CDR1 MNHNS and CDR2 SASEGT. This CDR3 is CASSDLSGLFTDTQYF. The CDR3 DNA reads TGTGCCAGCAGTGACCTCAGCGGGCTATTCACAGATACGCAGTATTTT.

The chain combines TRBV19 with TRBJ2-2, with D possibly called TRBD1 or TRBD2 (5 bases each). The germline gives CDR1 LNHDA, CDR2 SQIVND (reference sequence). V was shortened by 6 bases and J by 2 bases, with 19 bases between the two germline ends. This CDR3 is built from 17 residues. The CDR3 DNA reads TGTGCCAGTAGCCCTCCCCGGGGCGTGGGAAACACCGGGGAGCTGTTTTTT. It yields the protein CASSPPRGVGNTGELFF.

The chain carries TRBV6-5 and TRBJ1-5; TRBD1 is a possible D gene (5 bases). The CDR3 consists of 13 residues. Trimming shortened V by 2 bases and J by 3 bases, and 5 bases separated the two germline ends. CDR1 and CDR2 from the germline V gene are MNHEY and SVGAGI. In DNA, the CDR3 is TGTGCCAGCAGTTACGGGACCAATCAGCCCCAGCATTTT. Its translation: CASSYGTNQPQHF.

The CDR3 DNA reads TGTGCCAGCAGCTTGCAGGGCGCTGAAGCTTTCTTT. Protein product: CASSLQGAEAFF. The chain employs TRBV5-4 and TRBJ1-1; D is perhaps TRBD1 (5 bases). The ends were cut back, 1 base at V and 6 bases at J, with 7 bases in the middle. This CDR3 has 12 residues. Germline V gene sequence: CDR1 SGHNT, CDR2 YYREEE (reference sequence).

The chain couples TRBV6-1 to TRBJ2-7; 7 nucleotides line up with TRBD2. CDR3 length: 15 amino acids. Germline CDR1 reads MNHNS; CDR2 reads SASEGT. Trimming cost V 2 bases and J 3 bases; bases outside gene matches: 7. The CDR3 is CASSEPAGGDYEQYF. The CDR3 bases are TGTGCCAGCAGTGAACCGGCTGGGGGGGACTACGAGCAGTACTTC.

This chain joins TRBV19 and TRBJ2-7; no clear D. The germline V gene has CDR1 LNHDA and CDR2 SQIVND (reference sequence). The length of the CDR3 is 14 residues. The ends were cut back, 3 bases at V and 3 bases at J, with 12 bases in the middle. The CDR3 region has the DNA TGTGCCAGTAGTATGGTGGGGTTCGGCTACGAGCAGTACTTC. It specifies CASSMVGFGYEQYF.

The chain employs TRBV27 and TRBJ1-2, with D unresolved. The germline V gene encodes CDR1 MNHEY and CDR2 SMNVEV (reference sequence). This CDR3 contains 14 residues. The V and J ends lost 8 bases and 3 bases respectively, with 16 bases between them. The CDR3 here is CASGRGIGYYGYTF. The CDR3, as DNA: TGTGCCAGCGGTAGAGGGATCGGTTACTATGGCTACACCTTC.

The rearrangement links TRBV18 to TRBJ2-2; D is ambiguous. Looked up from germline, CDR1 is KGHSH and CDR2 is LQKENI. Trimming shortened V by 2 bases and J by 3 bases, and 1 base separated the two germline ends. There are 12 residues in the CDR3. Here the CDR3 reads CASSPDTGELFF. Written as DNA, the CDR3 is TGTGCCAGCTCACCAGACACCGGGGAGCTGTTTTTT.

The sample holds one count of this clone. J is TRBJ2-1 and V is TRBV7-2, with TRBD2 as a possible D gene (5 bases). Germline V gene data show CDR1 as SGHTA and CDR2 as FQGNSA. V was clipped by 1 base and J by 0 bases, with 13 bases between them. This CDR3 is 17 amino acids long. The CDR3 DNA sequence: TGTGCCAGCAGCTTAGAGCGGTTTCCAAGCTCCTACAATGAGCAGTTCTTC. This gives the protein CASSLERFPSSYNEQFF. The full variable domain, completed using reference TRBV7-2 and TRBJ2-1, is GAGVSQSPSNKVTEKGKDVELRCDPISGHTALYWYRQSLGQGLEFLIYFQGNSAPDKSGLPSDRFSAERTGGSVSTLTIQRTQQEDSAVYLCASSLERFPSSYNEQFFGPGTRLTVL.

The V and J genes are TRBV28 and TRBJ1-2; D possibly corresponds to TRBD1 (5 bases). Germline V lookup: CDR1 MDHEN, CDR2 SYDVKM. The CDR3 covers 15 residues. Trimming removed 5 bases at V and 3 bases at J, with 16 bases between. Here the CDR3 reads CASSAGLDTYYGYTF. In DNA, the CDR3 is TGTGCCAGCAGTGCGGGACTGGACACCTACTATGGCTACACCTTC.

The chain couples TRBV2 to TRBJ1-1, with D possibly matching TRBD1 (6 bases). Per germline, CDR1 SNHLY and CDR2 FYNNEI. Deletions cut 7 bases from V and 0 bases from J, with 12 bases between. There are 14 residues in the CDR3. The CDR3 nucleotides read TGTGCCAGCACCAGAACAGGGTTGAACACTGAAGCTTTCTTT. This encodes CASTRTGLNTEAFF.

The count of this clone is one. V is TRBV4-1 and J is TRBJ1-1; possibly TRBD1 for D (5 bases). CDR3 length equals 13 residues. The V end was cut by 3 bases, the J end by 1 base, with 6 bases between. The germline gives CDR1 MGHRA, CDR2 YSYEKL. The CDR3 reads CASSQGGNTEAFF. The CDR3 nucleotides read TGCGCCAGCAGCCAGGGGGGGAACACTGAAGCTTTCTTT.